The 8 T cell receptor beta chains listed next were all sequenced from one sample in a study of response to subunit inactivated influenza vaccine. From the RT-PCR reads, TCRdb called clonotypes with MiXCR, one entry per CDR3 protein. Of 700,000 to 900,000 distinct CDR3 sequences in the sample, 21% were seen once. This specimen was PBMCs from blood, taken less than 6 days after vaccination. The source is a man aged 45-60 years who received an inactivated influenza vaccine.

The chain employs TRBV20-1 and TRBJ1-2; the D is unclear. Deletions cut 5 bases from V and 6 bases from J, with 13 bases between. Germline V gives CDR1 DFQATT, CDR2 SNEGSKA (reference sequence). The CDR3 spans 12 residues. CDR3 protein: CSAYPGSHGYTF. In nucleotides, the CDR3 is TGCAGTGCTTACCCTGGAAGCCATGGCTACACCTTC.

Only a few counts were recorded for this clonotype. The J gene is TRBJ1-1, the V gene TRBV3-1; no reliable D call. Per the germline V gene, CDR1 is LGHDT and CDR2 is YNNKEL (reference sequence). The V and J ends lost 1 base and 5 bases respectively, with 14 bases between them. The CDR3 spans 15 residues. CDR3 sequence reads: CASSQVRVIRTEAFF. As DNA, the CDR3 is TGTGCCAGCAGCCAAGTAAGGGTGATAAGGACTGAAGCTTTCTTT.

The chain carries TRBV20-1 and TRBJ2-3; D remains ambiguous. The CDR3 covers 14 residues. Looked up from germline, CDR1 is DFQATT and CDR2 is SNEGSKA (reference sequence). Trimming removed 3 bases at V and 0 bases at J, with 10 bases between. The CDR3 coding sequence is TGCAGTGCTAGGCCGATTACTAGCACAGATACGCAGTATTTT. Translation: CSARPITSTDTQYF.

This clonotype was observed at least ten times. V gene TRBV7-2 combines with J gene TRBJ2-5, with TRBD1 as a possible D gene (5 bases). This CDR3 region has 15 residues. Germline CDR1 reads SGHTA; CDR2 reads FQGNSA. Trimming cost V 1 base and J 5 bases, with 14 bases left between them. CDR3 coding DNA: TGTGCCAGCAGCTTAGGCGCAGGGAAGTACGAGACCCAGTACTTC. It translates to CASSLGAGKYETQYF.

The chain uses TRBV12-3 or TRBV12-4 and TRBJ1-1; D not certain. The germline V and J ends were trimmed by 5 bases and 5 bases, with 12 bases remaining between them. The CDR3 is 13 amino acids. The CDR3 protein is CASSRAERTEAFF. CDR3 DNA: TGTGCCAGCAGTCGGGCCGAAAGGACTGAAGCTTTCTTT.

Only a few counts were recorded for this clonotype. The genes are TRBV19 and TRBJ1-4; D is perhaps TRBD1 (6 bases). The germline CDR1 and CDR2 sequences are LNHDA and SQIVND (reference sequence). V lost 6 bases, J lost 5 bases, and 19 bases lay in between. CDR3 length equals 16 residues. As DNA, the CDR3 is TGTGCCAGTAGAACTGTAAGGGGGGCCAGGAATGAAAAACTGTTTTTT. It is translated as CASRTVRGARNEKLFF.

This clonotype was seen more than once but under ten times. The chain uses TRBV6-5 and TRBJ1-2, with a tentative D call TRBD1 (6 bases). The CDR3 is made up of 15 amino acids. Trimming took 0 bases from V and 8 from J, leaving 16 bases between them. Germline V gene data show CDR1 as MNHEY and CDR2 as SVGAGI. CDR3 amino acids: CASSYSDSGAGGYTF. As DNA, the CDR3 is TGTGCCAGCAGTTACTCGGATTCAGGGGCAGGAGGCTACACCTTC.

The V call is TRBV5-1, the J call TRBJ2-1; D is perhaps TRBD1 (6 bases). Looked up from germline, CDR1 is SGHRS and CDR2 is YFSETQ. The CDR3 totals 16 residues. The V end was cut by 0 bases, the J end by 7 bases, with 17 bases between. The CDR3 DNA is TGCGCCAGCAGCTTGGTGACAGGCCGGACGGCTAATGAGCAGTTCTTC. This encodes CASSLVTGRTANEQFF.